Listed below are T cell receptor beta chains from one sample, sequenced in a study of molecular identifiers for immune sequencing clone quantification. TCRdb fed the PCR reads into MiXCR, producing one record per CDR3 protein. Of about 640,000 distinct CDR3 sequences in the sample, just under 20% were seen once. The sequencing sample was made of naive CD8+ T cells from blood, with Jurkat cell RNA spiked in. These receptors all come from a human donor in good health. Some libraries in this study had Jurkat cell RNA spiked in. The CDR3 runs from the conserved cysteine through the conserved F or W. Fields, in order: CDR3 protein, V gene, J gene, clone size. Clone size is not always given. Where it is, it says once, few, many or a class for expanded clones.

CAWNWLNTEAFF	TRBV30	TRBJ1-1	many
CASSSPNSPLHF	TRBV27	TRBJ1-6	many
CASSWDIQETQYF	TRBV7-8	TRBJ2-5	many
CSASLGLSPDNSPLHF	TRBV20-1	TRBJ1-6	few
CASSSDRGIDEQFF	TRBV5-4	TRBJ2-1	many
CASSGSGLAGEQYF	TRBV14	TRBJ2-7	few
CAASQTNNYGYTF	TRBV5-4	TRBJ1-2	many
CASSFWGGEETQYF	TRBV5-1	TRBJ2-5	many
CASSVTGAGSPLHF	TRBV7-9	TRBJ1-6	-
CSASQSNTEAFF	TRBV20-1	TRBJ1-1	-
CASGFAGREQYF	TRBV12-5	TRBJ2-7	many
CSVCGLAGDWGRQETQYF	TRBV20-1	TRBJ2-5	few
CAGSTPQDGNTEAFF	TRBV6-5	TRBJ1-1	-
CAISAETGPYNEQFF	TRBV10-3	TRBJ2-1	-
CASSPTSTDPVLPEFF	TRBV4-3	TRBJ1-4	many
CASSIAVWTGNTGELFF	TRBV19	TRBJ2-2	many
CSAIERGGNIGELFF	TRBV20-1	TRBJ2-2	-
CASSVGDRGPLQFF	TRBV9	TRBJ2-1	many
CASSLQAPSGANVLTF	TRBV11-1	TRBJ2-6	many
CASSQEDRTDTQYF	TRBV4-2	TRBJ2-3	-
CASSPKGGSSYEQYF	TRBV9	TRBJ2-7	-
CASSLLPLSDRRGEQYF	TRBV6-5	TRBJ2-7	once
CASSQGGTSADTQYF	TRBV4-3	TRBJ2-3	many
CASSEGASEQYF	TRBV25-1	TRBJ2-7	many
CASSLLAGGYPSSYEQYF	TRBV7-6	TRBJ2-7	many
CASSKGNNEQFF	TRBV21-1	TRBJ2-1	-
CASSPDIITPSSYEQYF	TRBV4-1	TRBJ2-7	many
CASRGLAGEEFF	TRBV27	TRBJ2-2	many
CASLLDSPSANVLTF	TRBV2	TRBJ2-6	-
CSAPGLAGVTDTQYF	TRBV20-1	TRBJ2-3	many
CASSILQGGTEAFF	TRBV27	TRBJ1-1	-
CASSSETRLAFNSPLHF	TRBV6-5	TRBJ1-6	many
CASSSGQGTADTQYF	TRBV11-2	TRBJ2-3	many
CASSPAVDVSYNEQFF	TRBV7-2	TRBJ2-1	many
CASSTIDRESPLHF	TRBV27	TRBJ1-6	-
CASSSTGTPYYEQYF	TRBV12-3/TRBV12-4	TRBJ2-7	-
CAWSVESTHNEQFF	TRBV30	TRBJ2-1	-
CASSQELPSGGALDTQYF	TRBV4-3	TRBJ2-3	many
CASSLADRGDEQYF	TRBV7-6	TRBJ2-7	many
CASSLLPGRVGNTIYF	TRBV7-9	TRBJ1-3	-
CASSLVHAGGVYEQYF	TRBV7-2	TRBJ2-7	-